Following are 8 T cell receptor beta chains from one sample sequenced in a study of T cell responses to AZD1222 COVID-19 vaccine. The protocol was immunoSEQ multiplex PCR, while the TCRdb copy is restricted to in-frame clones and leaves out a portion. The data contain about 120,000 clones, around 89% of them singletons. Sequencing used peripheral blood, obtained 28 days after the second AZD1222 dose. These receptors all stem from an adult who received the AZD1222 COVID-19 vaccine.

The chain's CDR3 is CASSFGQNPNIQYF. CDR3 DNA: TGTGCCAGCAGCTTTGGGCAAAATCCGAACATTCAGTACTTC. The V and J genes are TRBV7-2 and TRBJ2-4; D unclear. In germline, CDR1 is SGHTA, CDR2 FQGNSA. The CDR3 has 14 residues. V gave up 3 bases and J gave up 7 bases, with 13 bases separating them.

This clone occurred a few times. The chain uses TRBV15 and TRBJ2-7; 7 bases fit TRBD2. CDR1 and CDR2 (germline): LNHNV, YYDKDF (reference sequence). J lost 2 bases, V lost 0 bases, and 4 bases had no gene match. The CDR3 is 15 amino acids. In DNA form, the CDR3 reads TGTGCCACCAGCAGAGACTCTAGCGGAACCTACGAGCAGTACTTC. Its translation is CATSRDSSGTYEQYF.

The chain uses TRBV18 and TRBJ1-2; D gene unclear. The length of the CDR3 is 13 residues. Per the germline V gene, CDR1 is KGHSH and CDR2 is LQKENI. With 0 bases removed from V and 3 bases from J, the gap between germline ends came to 5 bases. CDR3 loop: CASSPPGDYGYTF. DNA of the CDR3: TGTGCCAGCTCACCACCGGGAGACTATGGCTACACCTTC.

The rearrangement uses TRBV7-2 and TRBJ2-3; D is perhaps TRBD2 (7 bases). Germline V CDR1 and CDR2: SGHTA, FQGNSA. The CDR3 covers 16 residues. The ends were cut back, 1 base at V and 4 bases at J, with 15 bases in the middle. The CDR3 region is CASSLGGAGVADTQYF. The CDR3 DNA follows: TGTGCCAGCAGCTTAGGGGGGGCGGGAGTTGCAGATACGCAGTATTTT.

The chain links TRBV5-6 to TRBJ2-7; a weak D match, TRBD2 (5 bases). V was clipped by 4 bases and J by 4 bases, with 12 bases between them. CDR1 and CDR2 (germline): SGHDT, YYEEEE. The CDR3 totals 13 residues. The CDR3: CASSVDPGYEQYF. The CDR3 DNA follows: TGTGCCAGCAGCGTGGACCCGGGGTACGAGCAGTACTTC.

The gene calls are TRBV24-1 and TRBJ2-7; no reliable D call. The V and J ends lost 0 bases and 6 bases respectively, with 17 bases between them. This CDR3 contains 16 residues. CDR1 and CDR2 (germline): KGHDR, SFDVKD. This CDR3 is CATSDLKGLNLAEQYF. DNA of the CDR3: TGTGCCACCAGTGATTTGAAGGGATTGAACCTGGCCGAGCAGTACTTC.

This chain uses TRBV28 with TRBJ2-6; D unclear. Germline V gene data show CDR1 as MDHEN and CDR2 as SYDVKM. This CDR3 is built from 19 residues. V lost 1 base and J 0 bases, leaving 16 bases between the germline ends. The CDR3 reads CASSLYSRLAFSGANVLTF. The CDR3 DNA sequence: TGTGCCAGCAGTTTATACTCCCGCTTAGCATTCTCTGGGGCCAACGTCCTGACTTTC.

V and J are TRBV6-5 and TRBJ1-1, with D unclear. Germline lookup yields CDR1 MNHEY and CDR2 SVGAGI. Trimming cost V 0 bases and J 4 bases, with 9 bases left between them. The CDR3 is made up of 14 amino acids. The CDR3 sequence: CASSYSIRSTEAFF. CDR3 bases: TGTGCCAGCAGTTACTCGATTAGGAGCACTGAAGCTTTCTTT.